The clone carrying this T cell receptor beta chain has a count of ten or more. Antigen specificity is unknown. The use of genomic DNA as template underpinned the TCR beta VDJ and CDR3 profiling. Using its own MiXCR run on the reads, TCRdb lists one record per CDR3 protein. The repertoire holds some 200,000 distinct CDR3 sequences, with under 55% as singletons. The data are from a study of CD8+CD57+ T cells in acquired aplastic anemia. The study, taken as a whole, reports: Sharing between patients and controls was observed for 25 to 30 CD8+ CDR3 sequences.

Patients chosen for sequencing had shown CD8+CD57+ cell expansion by flow cytometry. Receipt of therapy had not occurred in any patient by the time of blood sampling. This clonotype was obtained from a human donor with aplastic anemia. Sequenced: sorted CD4+, CD8+, or CD8+CD57+ T cells (not recorded which) from PBMCs.

CDR3: CASRTPTGSGNTIYF. The CDR3, as DNA: TGTGCCAGCAGAACCCCGACAGGCAGTGGAAACACCATATATTTT. The chain has TRBV7-8 and TRBJ1-3; D might be TRBD1 (6 bases). The germline gives CDR1 SGHVS, CDR2 FQNEAQ. Trimming took off 6 bases at V and 3 bases at J, with 15 bases between the two ends. This CDR3 region has 15 residues.